The 16 T cell receptor beta chains below all came from one sample that was sequenced in a study of vaccination effects on CD4 cells after COVID-19. Repertoires were generated with immunoSEQ multiplex PCR, while TCRdb's copy carries only in-frame clones and drops some. The sample consists of 30,000 to 35,000 clones, 65% to 75% of them appearing once. ViraFEST assay sequencing came after antigen-specific CD4+ T cells were expanded with viral peptide pools. The culture ran for roughly ten days before CD4+ T cells were isolated. It was between March and December 2020 that the person had a SARS-CoV-2 infection confirmed by PCR. The antigens these receptors bind are not known. The specimen was CD4+ T cells from PBMCs cultured with a peptide pool, collected before COVID-19 vaccination. These receptor sequences come from a human donor who had a prior SARS-CoV-2 infection.

This clone turned up a few times. The CDR3 bases are TGTGCCTGGGGACAGGGGTTATCACCCCTCCACTTT. It codes for CAWGQGLSPLHF. This sequence joins TRBV30 and TRBJ1-6, with 9 positions matching TRBD1. This CDR3 spans 12 amino acids. CDR1 is GTSNPN and CDR2 is SVGIG in the germline V gene (reference sequence). Trimming took 5 bases from V and 10 from J; bases not matched to a gene: 3.

A single count supports this clone. This chain connects TRBV21-1 to TRBJ2-4; the table's D gene call, TRBD1, was not cross checked with the DNA. TRBV21-1 is an annotated pseudogene. The CDR3 has 18 amino acids. CDR3 region: CASSKAQGGRASKNIQYF. The CDR3 DNA sequence: TGTGCCAGCAGCAAAGCTCAGGGGGGCCGGGCATCCAAAAACATTCAGTACTTC.

This sequence joins TRBV18 and TRBJ1-5; 7 bases line up with TRBD1. The J segment lost 4 bases and the V segment lost 4 bases, leaving 13 bases of the junction unmatched. Germline V gene sequence: CDR1 KGHSH, CDR2 LQKENI. There are 17 residues in the CDR3. CDR3 in amino acids: CASSQTPGTDFNQPQHF. The CDR3 DNA reads as TGTGCCAGCTCACAGACCCCCGGGACAGATTTTAATCAGCCCCAGCATTTT.

The chain has TRBV29-1 and TRBJ2-7, with a weak D call TRBD2 (5 bases). V dropped 7 bases and J dropped 0 bases, with 19 bases sitting between them. Germline loops: CDR1 SQVTM, CDR2 ANQGSEA. The CDR3 has 15 amino acids. The CDR3 loop is CSGAESGSRSYEQYF. The CDR3 bases are TGCAGCGGGGCAGAAAGTGGGAGCCGCTCCTACGAGCAGTACTTC.

This chain connects TRBV28 to TRBJ1-2; a weak D match, TRBD1 (6 bases). The CDR3 spans 14 residues. Looked up from germline, CDR1 is MDHEN and CDR2 is SYDVKM. V lost 7 bases and J lost 4, with 16 bases in between. The CDR3 nucleotides read TGTGCCAGCACGCCATCCGGGACACTCTATGGCTACACCTTC. As protein: CASTPSGTLYGYTF.

J is TRBJ1-2 and V is TRBV18; D not resolved. With 2 bases removed from V and 2 bases from J, the gap between germline ends came to 6 bases. CDR1 and CDR2 (germline): KGHSH, LQKENI. This CDR3 has 13 residues. CDR3: CASSPAENYGYTF. CDR3 DNA sequence: TGTGCCAGCTCACCAGCAGAAAACTATGGCTACACCTTC. The full variable domain, rest sourced from reference TRBV18 and TRBJ1-2, is NAGVMQNPRHLVRRRGQEARLRCSPMKGHSHVYWYRQLPEEGLKFMVYLQKENIIDESGMPKERFSAEFPKEGPSILRIQQVVRGDSAAYFCASSPAENYGYTFGSGTRLTVV.

The rearrangement joins TRBV7-3 to TRBJ1-1, with a tentative D call TRBD1 (5 bases). Per the germline V gene, CDR1 is SGHTA and CDR2 is FQGTGA. V was cut by 5 bases and J by 4 bases, with 11 bases left in between. This CDR3 contains 13 residues. In nucleotides, the CDR3 is TGTGCCAGCAGCGAAAACCAGGGCACTGAAGCTTTCTTT. It codes for CASSENQGTEAFF.

The chain employs TRBV7-9 and TRBJ1-1; D gene uncertain. The germline V gene encodes CDR1 SEHNR and CDR2 FQNEAQ (reference sequence). The CDR3 is 13 residues long. Trimming removed 3 bases from V and 1 base from J, with 6 bases in between. CDR3 region: CASSFNSNTEAFF. The CDR3 nucleotides are TGTGCCAGCAGCTTTAATTCGAACACTGAAGCTTTCTTT.

The V call is TRBV5-1, the J call TRBJ2-1, with TRBD1 identical over 10 bases. The CDR3 has 16 amino acids. Germline V gives CDR1 SGHRS, CDR2 YFSETQ. With 4 bases clipped from V and 0 bases from J, the junction kept 4 bases outside the gene matches. CDR3 bases: TGCGCCAGCAGCGCGCGGACAGGGGGCTCCTACAATGAGCAGTTCTTC. Amino acids: CASSARTGGSYNEQFF.

V and J are TRBV3-1 (or the pseudogene TRBV3-2) and TRBJ2-3; D is uncertain. The CDR3 is 15 residues long. From germline, CDR1 is LGHDT and CDR2 YNNKEL (reference sequence). Trimming left V 0 bases short and J 4 bases short, with 11 bases between. CDR3 residues: CASSQEVTSPDTQYF. The CDR3, as DNA: TGTGCCAGCAGCCAAGAGGTGACCTCCCCAGATACGCAGTATTTT.

V is TRBV6-6 and J is TRBJ1-3; 7 bases align to TRBD1. V shed 6 bases and J 1 base; nucleotides not matched to a gene: 6. The CDR3 covers 15 residues. Germline lookup yields CDR1 MNHNY and CDR2 SVGAGI (reference sequence). The CDR3 here is CASSRQGWSGNTIYF. CDR3 DNA: TGTGCCAGCAGCAGACAGGGATGGTCTGGAAACACCATATATTTT.

As concerns this clone: At one end, the junction sequence differs from germline, possibly due to a read error. The gene calls are TRBV30 and TRBJ1-2; D is ambiguous. This CDR3 spans 11 amino acids. Germline values: CDR1 GTSNPN, CDR2 SVGIG (reference sequence). CDR3 coding DNA: TGTGCCTGGAGTGTCGCAGCAGCCGAAGAATTC. As protein: CAWSVAAAEEF.

The gene calls are TRBV7-2 and TRBJ2-3; TRBD2 aligns across 7 bases. The CDR3 is made up of 17 amino acids. J lost 5 bases, V lost 5 bases, and 16 bases had no gene match. From germline, CDR1 is SGHTA and CDR2 FQGNSA. The DNA for the CDR3 is TGTGCCAGCAGCAAACGTCGCGGACTAGGAGTTGGAGATACGCAGTATTTT. It specifies CASSKRRGLGVGDTQYF.

The rearrangement uses TRBV18 and TRBJ2-7, with 11 bases that match TRBD2. Germline V gene lookup returns CDR1 KGHSH and CDR2 LQKENI. Trimming cost V 1 base and J 2 bases; bases outside gene matches: 7. This CDR3 region has 17 residues. This CDR3 reads CASSPLASGRPTYEQYF. CDR3 DNA sequence: TGTGCCAGCTCACCACTGGCTAGCGGGAGGCCAACCTACGAGCAGTACTTC.

This clone was counted a few times. The chain combines TRBV9 with TRBJ2-2, with D perhaps matching TRBD2 (6 bases). CDR1 SGDLS and CDR2 YYNGEE come from the germline V gene. V was clipped by 4 bases and J by 9 bases, with 19 bases between them. CDR3 length equals 15 residues. As DNA, the CDR3 is TGTGCCAGCAGCACCCCCGGGGACTCTCGCAGGGAGCTGTTTTTT. As protein: CASSTPGDSRRELFF.

Regarding this clone: At one end the junction does not follow the germline gene, possibly because of a read error. The V gene is TRBV6-1, the J gene TRBJ2-7; 9 nucleotides line up with TRBD2. The CDR3 sequence is 16 residues long. The germline CDR1 and CDR2 sequences are MNHNS and SASEGT. CDR3 in DNA: TGTGCCAGCAGAGAAGCAAAGACTAGCGGACCCTACGAGCAGTACTTC. This translates into CASREAKTSGPYEQYF.